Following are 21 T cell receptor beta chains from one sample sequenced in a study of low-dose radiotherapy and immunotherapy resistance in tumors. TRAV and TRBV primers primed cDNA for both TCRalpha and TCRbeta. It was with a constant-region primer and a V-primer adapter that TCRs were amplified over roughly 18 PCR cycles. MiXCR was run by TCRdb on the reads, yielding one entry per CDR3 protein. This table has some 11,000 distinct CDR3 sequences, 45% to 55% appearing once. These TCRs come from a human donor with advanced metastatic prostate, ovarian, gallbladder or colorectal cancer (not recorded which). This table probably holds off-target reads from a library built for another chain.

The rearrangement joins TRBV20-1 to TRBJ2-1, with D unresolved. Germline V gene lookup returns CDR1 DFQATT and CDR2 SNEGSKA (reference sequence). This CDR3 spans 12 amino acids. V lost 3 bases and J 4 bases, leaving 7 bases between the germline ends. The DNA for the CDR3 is TGCAGTGCTAGTGTGGGTTACAATGAGCAGTTCTTC. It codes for CSASVGYNEQFF.

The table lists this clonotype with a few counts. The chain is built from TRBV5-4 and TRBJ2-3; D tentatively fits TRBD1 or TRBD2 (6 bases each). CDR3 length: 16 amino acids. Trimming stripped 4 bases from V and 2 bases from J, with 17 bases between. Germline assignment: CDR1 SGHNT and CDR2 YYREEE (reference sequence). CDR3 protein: CASSPRLGGHTDTQYF. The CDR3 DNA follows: TGTGCCAGCAGCCCAAGGTTGGGGGGACACACAGATACGCAGTATTTT.

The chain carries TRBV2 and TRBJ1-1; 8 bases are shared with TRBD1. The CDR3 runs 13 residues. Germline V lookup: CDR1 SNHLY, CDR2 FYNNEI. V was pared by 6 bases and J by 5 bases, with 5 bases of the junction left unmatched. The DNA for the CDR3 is TGTGCCAGCAGGACCACAGGGGGAACTGAAGCTTTCTTT. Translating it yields CASRTTGGTEAFF.

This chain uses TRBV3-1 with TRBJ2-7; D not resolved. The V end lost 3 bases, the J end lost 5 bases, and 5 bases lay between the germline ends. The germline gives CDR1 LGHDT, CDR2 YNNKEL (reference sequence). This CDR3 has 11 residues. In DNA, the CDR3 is TGTGCCAGCAGCCACCGGGACGAGCAGTACTTC. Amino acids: CASSHRDEQYF.

The CDR3 loop is CASSEGGTGLSYNEQFF. The CDR3 nucleotides read TGTGCCAGCAGTGAAGGGGGGACAGGCCTCTCCTACAATGAGCAGTTCTTC. This chain connects TRBV2 to TRBJ2-1; TRBD1 agrees at 8 bases. After removal of 1 base from V and 0 bases from J, the junction contained 5 bases not matched to a gene. CDR3 size: 17 residues. In germline, CDR1 is SNHLY, CDR2 FYNNEI.

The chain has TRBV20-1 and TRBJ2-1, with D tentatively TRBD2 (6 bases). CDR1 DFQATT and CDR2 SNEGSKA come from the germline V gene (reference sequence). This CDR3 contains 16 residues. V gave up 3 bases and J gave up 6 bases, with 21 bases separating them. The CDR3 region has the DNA TGCAGTGCTAGGGGGACTGGACGGAACCACATCAATGAGCAGTTCTTC. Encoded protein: CSARGTGRNHINEQFF.

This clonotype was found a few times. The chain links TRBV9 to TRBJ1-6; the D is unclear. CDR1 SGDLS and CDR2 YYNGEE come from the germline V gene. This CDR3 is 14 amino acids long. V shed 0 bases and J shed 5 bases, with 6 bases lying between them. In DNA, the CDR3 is TGTGCCAGCAGCGTAGGAGGTGATAATTCACCCCTCCACTTT. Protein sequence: CASSVGGDNSPLHF.

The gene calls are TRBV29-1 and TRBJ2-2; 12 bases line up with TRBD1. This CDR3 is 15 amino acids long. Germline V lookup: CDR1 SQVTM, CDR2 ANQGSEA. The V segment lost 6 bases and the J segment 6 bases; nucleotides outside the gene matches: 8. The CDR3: CSVDPGQGASGELFF. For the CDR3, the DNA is TGCAGCGTGGACCCGGGACAGGGGGCATCCGGGGAGCTGTTTTTT.

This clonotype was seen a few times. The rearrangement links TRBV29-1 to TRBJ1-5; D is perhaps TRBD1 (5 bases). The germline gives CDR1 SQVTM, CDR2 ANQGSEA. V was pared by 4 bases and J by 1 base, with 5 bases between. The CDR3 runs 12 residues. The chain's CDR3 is CSVGQSNQPQHF. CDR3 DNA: TGCAGCGTTGGACAGAGCAATCAGCCCCAGCATTTT. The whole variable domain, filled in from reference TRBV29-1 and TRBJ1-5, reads SAVISQKPSRDICQRGTSLTIQCQVDSQVTMMFWYRQQPGQSLTLIATANQGSEATYESGFVIDKFPISRPNLTFSTLTVSNMSPEDSSIYLCSVGQSNQPQHFGDGTRLSIL.

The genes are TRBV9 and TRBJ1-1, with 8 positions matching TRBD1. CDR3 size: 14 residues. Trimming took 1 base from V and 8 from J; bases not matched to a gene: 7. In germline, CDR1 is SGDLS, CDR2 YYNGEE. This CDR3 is CASSVRMTGAEAFF. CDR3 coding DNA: TGTGCCAGCAGCGTACGGATGACAGGGGCCGAAGCTTTCTTT.

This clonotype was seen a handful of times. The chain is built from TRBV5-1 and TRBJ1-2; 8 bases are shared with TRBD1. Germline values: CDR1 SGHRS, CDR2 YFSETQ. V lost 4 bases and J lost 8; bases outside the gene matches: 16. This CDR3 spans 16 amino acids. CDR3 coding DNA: TGCGCCAGCAGCCCGGGCTGGACAGGGATTTTTCGGGGCTACACCTTC. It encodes CASSPGWTGIFRGYTF. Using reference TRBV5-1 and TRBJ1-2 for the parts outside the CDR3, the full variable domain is KAGVTQTPRYLIKTRGQQVTLSCSPISGHRSVSWYQQTPGQGLQFLFEYFSETQRNKGNFPGRFSGRQFSNSRSEMNVSTLELGDSALYLCASSPGWTGIFRGYTFGSGTRLTVV.

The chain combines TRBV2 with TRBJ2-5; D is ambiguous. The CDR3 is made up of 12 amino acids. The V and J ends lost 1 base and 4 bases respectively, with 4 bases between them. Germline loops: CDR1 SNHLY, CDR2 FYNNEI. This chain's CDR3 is CASSEDGETQYF. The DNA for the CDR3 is TGTGCCAGCAGTGAAGACGGAGAGACCCAGTACTTC.

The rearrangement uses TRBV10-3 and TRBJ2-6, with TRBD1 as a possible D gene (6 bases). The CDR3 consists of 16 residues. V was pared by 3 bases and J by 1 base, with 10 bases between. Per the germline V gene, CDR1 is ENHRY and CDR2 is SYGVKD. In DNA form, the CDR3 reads TGTGCCATCAGTGACAGGGGCGGATCTGGGGCCAACGTCCTGACTTTC. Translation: CAISDRGGSGANVLTF.

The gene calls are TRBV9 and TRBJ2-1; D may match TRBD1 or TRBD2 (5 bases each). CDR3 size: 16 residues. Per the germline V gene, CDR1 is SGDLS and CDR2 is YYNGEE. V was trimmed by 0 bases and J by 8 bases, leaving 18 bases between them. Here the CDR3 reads CASSVGVGTKHDEQFF. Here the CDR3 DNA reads TGTGCCAGCAGCGTAGGGGTGGGGACCAAACACGATGAGCAGTTCTTC.

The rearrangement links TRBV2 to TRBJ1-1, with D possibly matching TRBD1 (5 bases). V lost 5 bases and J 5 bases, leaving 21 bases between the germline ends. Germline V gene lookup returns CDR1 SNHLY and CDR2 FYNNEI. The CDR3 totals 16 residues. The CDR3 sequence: CASSSPPGSGVTEAFF. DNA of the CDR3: TGTGCCAGCAGTTCTCCCCCTGGTTCGGGGGTTACTGAAGCTTTCTTT.

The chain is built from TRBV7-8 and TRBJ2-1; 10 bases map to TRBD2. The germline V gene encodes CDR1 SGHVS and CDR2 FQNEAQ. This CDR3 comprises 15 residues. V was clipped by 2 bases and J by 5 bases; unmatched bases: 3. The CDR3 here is CASSLSSGSHNEQFF. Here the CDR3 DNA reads TGTGCCAGCAGCTTATCTAGCGGGAGTCACAATGAGCAGTTCTTC.

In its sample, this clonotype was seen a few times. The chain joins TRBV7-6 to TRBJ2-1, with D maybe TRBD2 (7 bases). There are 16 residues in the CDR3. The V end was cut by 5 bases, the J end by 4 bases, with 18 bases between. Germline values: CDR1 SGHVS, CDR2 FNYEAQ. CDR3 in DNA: TGTGCCAGCAGCCAGGGGAGCGGGACCGAATACAATGAGCAGTTCTTC. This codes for CASSQGSGTEYNEQFF.

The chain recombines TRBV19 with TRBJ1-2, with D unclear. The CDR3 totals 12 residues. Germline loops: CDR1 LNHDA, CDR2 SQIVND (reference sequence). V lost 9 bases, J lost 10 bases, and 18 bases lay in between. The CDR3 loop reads CARPDMVFSYTF. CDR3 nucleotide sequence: TGTGCCAGGCCCGACATGGTTTTCTCCTACACCTTC.

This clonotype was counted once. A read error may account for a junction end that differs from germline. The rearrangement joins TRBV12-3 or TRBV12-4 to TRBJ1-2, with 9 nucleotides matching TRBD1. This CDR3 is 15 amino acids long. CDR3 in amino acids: CASTRGQGSFYGYTF. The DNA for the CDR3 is TGTGCCAGCACCAGAGGACAGGGGAGCTTCTATGGCTACACCTTT.

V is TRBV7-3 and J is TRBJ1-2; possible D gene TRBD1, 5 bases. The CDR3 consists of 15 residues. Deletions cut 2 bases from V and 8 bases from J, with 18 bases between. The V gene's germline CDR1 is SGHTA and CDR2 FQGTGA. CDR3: CASSLVGGSWRGYTF. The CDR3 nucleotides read TGTGCCAGCAGCTTAGTCGGGGGGTCTTGGAGGGGCTACACCTTC.

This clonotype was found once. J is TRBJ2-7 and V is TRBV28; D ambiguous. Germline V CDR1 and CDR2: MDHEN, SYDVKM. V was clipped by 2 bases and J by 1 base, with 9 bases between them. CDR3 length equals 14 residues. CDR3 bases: TGTGCCAGCAGTTTAGTCGTCAGTTCCTACGAGCAGTACTTC. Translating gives CASSLVVSSYEQYF.